These 6 T cell receptor beta chains originate from one sample sequenced in a study of OX40 agonist ivuxolimab in advanced cancers. Assay: immunoSEQ multiplex PCR; the TCRdb copy retains only in-frame clones and omits some. Of fewer than 70,000 clones in the sample, around 80% are singletons; the top ten hold around 1.7%. Source: CD4+ or CD8+ T cells sorted from blood, taken in a trial of the OX40 agonist ivuxolimab. Source of these receptors: an adult with an advanced solid tumor such as melanoma, head and neck, liver or kidney cancer.

The V and J genes are TRBV7-2 and TRBJ1-4, with 7 bases that match TRBD1. The CDR3 has 16 amino acids. The J segment lost 8 bases and the V segment lost 4 bases, leaving 13 bases of the junction unmatched. Per the germline V gene, CDR1 is SGHTA and CDR2 is FQGNSA. CDR3 coding DNA: TGTGCCAGCAGCTCCCCCCTCCCAGGGGGGGACGAAAAACTGTTTTTT. It is translated as CASSSPLPGGDEKLFF.

DNA for the CDR3: TGTGCCAGCTCACTACCGGGACAGGGGGGCTATGGCTACACCTTC. Translation: CASSLPGQGGYGYTF. This chain joins TRBV18 and TRBJ1-2, with 11 bases lining up with TRBD1. The CDR3 has 15 residues. The V segment lost 4 bases and the J segment 4 bases; nucleotides outside the gene matches: 5. Germline CDR1 KGHSH, CDR2 LQKENI. The full variable domain, its missing parts supplied by reference TRBV18 and TRBJ1-2, is NAGVMQNPRHLVRRRGQEARLRCSPMKGHSHVYWYRQLPEEGLKFMVYLQKENIIDESGMPKERFSAEFPKEGPSILRIQQVVRGDSAAYFCASSLPGQGGYGYTFGSGTRLTVV.

The J gene is TRBJ2-1, the V gene TRBV5-1, with 14 bases identical to TRBD2. Unmatched junction bases numbered 7, after V lost 4 bases and J lost 7 bases. Germline loops: CDR1 SGHRS, CDR2 YFSETQ. CDR3 length: 16 residues. The CDR3 reads CASSPPTSGRGNEQFF. DNA of the CDR3: TGCGCCAGCAGCCCCCCGACTAGCGGGAGGGGTAATGAGCAGTTCTTC.

This clone was recorded a few times. The rearrangement joins TRBV2 to TRBJ2-1; 8 nucleotides agree with TRBD2. The J segment lost 3 bases and the V segment lost 3 bases, leaving 4 bases of the junction unmatched. The germline V gene encodes CDR1 SNHLY and CDR2 FYNNEI. CDR3 length equals 15 residues. The CDR3 reads CASSDPGTSYNEQFF. The CDR3 bases are TGTGCCAGCAGTGATCCCGGGACTAGCTACAATGAGCAGTTCTTC.

This clone was observed a single time. The J gene is TRBJ2-1, the V gene TRBV28, with D perhaps TRBD2 (6 bases). CDR1 and CDR2 from the germline V gene are MDHEN and SYDVKM. Trimming shortened V by 5 bases and J by 0 bases, and 20 bases separated the two germline ends. The CDR3 sequence is 18 residues long. The CDR3 loop is CASSTSHDRGSSYNEQFF. The CDR3 bases are TGTGCCAGCAGTACCTCCCATGACCGGGGGAGCTCCTACAATGAGCAGTTCTTC.

V usage is TRBV5-4 and J usage is TRBJ2-1; D call uncertain. This CDR3 is 13 amino acids long. Germline V gene sequence: CDR1 SGHNT, CDR2 YYREEE (reference sequence). V was trimmed by 6 bases and J by 10 bases, leaving 17 bases between them. The DNA of the CDR3 is TGTGCCAGCACCTCATCTAGGGCAGACGAGCAGTTCTTC. Amino acids: CASTSSRADEQFF.